The 17 T cell receptor beta chains in this list originate from one sample, sequenced in a study of vaccination effects on CD4 cells after COVID-19 (dated by TCRdb to between 2021 and 2022). Their cognate antigens are unknown. The library relied on the immunoSEQ multiplex PCR assay. What TCRdb holds here is the immuneACCESS table cut down to in-frame rearrangements. Part of the clones is not present; checked against another copy, under half of the missing clones reflect an unresolved V gene, and the others are unexplained. The sample table records some 68,000 clones; over 70% of these occur just once. Approximately 12% of the sample is in the top ten clones. To identify antigen-specific CD4+ T cell clonotypes by their expansion, the ViraFEST assay first stimulated PBMC with viral peptide pools and then applied TCR sequencing. After 10 to 11 days of culture, CD4+ T cells were isolated with the EasySep CD4+ T cell isolation kit. Negative nucleocapsid antibody results before and after vaccination confirmed that the healthy vaccine recipients had no prior SARS-CoV-2 infection.

The sequencing used CD4+ T cells from PBMCs cultured with SARS-CoV-2 spike peptides, collected before COVID-19 vaccination. The cell subset or site label of this sample denotes: SARS-CoV-2 spike overlapping peptide pool stimulation. These receptors all come from a human donor who received a COVID-19 vaccine.

The CDR3 DNA reads TGTGCCAGCAGCTTGGACCGTCTCTCCCCCAGCTCTGGAAACACCATATATTTT. Its translation: CASSLDRLSPSSGNTIYF. This chain links TRBV5-8 with TRBJ1-3, with unresolved D. CDR1 is SGHTS and CDR2 is YDEGEE in the germline V gene. Trimming shortened V by 0 bases and J by 0 bases, and 16 bases separated the two germline ends. The CDR3 is made up of 18 amino acids.

The table lists this clone with a count of one. This rearrangement joins TRBV6-2 or TRBV6-3 to TRBJ1-1, with D unclear. V dropped 6 bases and J dropped 0 bases, with 11 bases sitting between them. This CDR3 has 14 residues. Per the germline V gene, CDR1 is MNHEY and CDR2 is SVGEGT. The CDR3 DNA reads TGTGCCAGCAGCCGAGGGCCGTTGAACACTGAAGCTTTCTTT. Amino acid sequence: CASSRGPLNTEAFF.

The rearrangement uses TRBV2 and TRBJ1-1, with TRBD1 as a possible D gene (5 bases). The V end was cut by 4 bases, the J end by 12 bases, with 24 bases between. The length of the CDR3 is 15 residues. CDR1 SNHLY and CDR2 FYNNEI come from the germline V gene. The CDR3 DNA reads as TGTGCCAGCAGTGGGACAAAGACTGTACAAGTTGTGTCTTTCTTT. Its translation: CASSGTKTVQVVSFF.

Only a few counts were recorded for this clone. The chain employs TRBV27 and TRBJ1-6; D is unclear. Trimming shortened V by 1 base and J by 5 bases, and 0 bases separated the two germline ends. The CDR3 covers 12 residues. The germline V gene encodes CDR1 MNHEY and CDR2 SMNVEV (reference sequence). CDR3 bases: TGTGCCAGCAGTTTATATAATTCACCCCTCCACTTT. It codes for CASSLYNSPLHF.

The V and J genes are TRBV5-1 and TRBJ2-5; perhaps TRBD1 as D (6 bases). Germline V gene lookup returns CDR1 SGHRS and CDR2 YFSETQ. The CDR3 runs 14 residues. Between the trimmed V and J ends, which lost 5 bases and 5 bases, there was a span of 16 bases. CDR3 sequence reads: CASSYTQGRETQYF. The CDR3 DNA is TGCGCCAGCAGTTATACCCAGGGGCGGGAGACCCAGTACTTC.

The chain employs TRBV9 and TRBJ1-4; TRBD1 matches at 7 bases. The junction had 13 bases not matched to a gene; V was cut back by 0 bases and J by 8 bases. Germline V gene sequence: CDR1 SGDLS, CDR2 YYNGEE. The CDR3 runs 17 residues. The CDR3 spells CASSVDPGAQGEEKLFF. The CDR3 DNA reads as TGTGCCAGCAGCGTAGACCCCGGAGCGCAGGGGGAAGAAAAACTGTTTTTT.

V and J are TRBV5-1 and TRBJ2-1, with 14 bases matching TRBD2. CDR3 length equals 15 residues. V was clipped by 3 bases and J by 8 bases; unmatched bases: 4. The germline gives CDR1 SGHRS, CDR2 YFSETQ. The CDR3, as DNA: TGCGCCAGCAGCTACGGACTAGCGGGGGGCTATGAGCAGTTCTTC. Translation: CASSYGLAGGYEQFF. Full variable domain (rest looked up from reference TRBV5-1 and TRBJ2-1): KAGVTQTPRYLIKTRGQQVTLSCSPISGHRSVSWYQQTPGQGLQFLFEYFSETQRNKGNFPGRFSGRQFSNSRSEMNVSTLELGDSALYLCASSYGLAGGYEQFFGPGTRLTVL.

V is TRBV5-1 and J is TRBJ2-2; 7 nucleotides line up with TRBD2. J was trimmed by 0 bases and V by 4 bases; bases with no gene match: 6. The CDR3 contains 16 residues. Germline CDR1 is SGHRS and CDR2 is YFSETQ. CDR3 protein: CASSTLAASNTGELFF. The CDR3 region has the DNA TGCGCCAGCAGCACCCTAGCGGCCTCGAACACCGGGGAGCTGTTTTTT.

The chain recombines TRBV6-5 with TRBJ1-5; no clear D gene. Between the trimmed V and J ends, which lost 6 bases and 0 bases, there was a span of 12 bases. The CDR3 contains 15 residues. CDR1 MNHEY and CDR2 SVGAGI come from the germline V gene. The CDR3 DNA reads TGTGCCAGCAGAACGAGCTTGGATAGCAATCAGCCCCAGCATTTT. Amino acid sequence: CASRTSLDSNQPQHF.

The V and J genes are TRBV7-9 and TRBJ1-3, with 7 bases aligning to TRBD1. CDR1 SEHNR and CDR2 FQNEAQ come from the germline V gene (reference sequence). This CDR3 is 13 amino acids long. Germline trimming cut 1 base from V and 7 bases from J; bases unmatched to any gene: 1. DNA of the CDR3: TGTGCCAGCAGCTTAGAACAGGGGAACACCATATATTTT. This translates into CASSLEQGNTIYF. The complete variable domain, with remaining parts taken from reference TRBV7-9 and TRBJ1-3, reads DTGVSQNPRHKITKRGQNVTFRCDPISEHNRLYWYRQTLGQGPEFLTYFQNEAQLEKSRLLSDRFSAERPKGSFSTLEIQRTEQGDSAMYLCASSLEQGNTIYFGEGSWLTVV.

The V call is TRBV29-1, the J call TRBJ2-1; 8 bases are a match to TRBD2. CDR3 length equals 14 residues. Looked up from germline, CDR1 is SQVTM and CDR2 is ANQGSEA. The trim removed 5 bases at V and 5 bases at J, leaving 8 bases unmatched. The CDR3 region has the DNA TGCAGCGTTCCCCCGGGACTAGACAACAATGAGCAGTTCTTC. Its translation: CSVPPGLDNNEQFF.

This chain connects TRBV5-8 to TRBJ1-1, with 10 nucleotides matching TRBD1. CDR1 is SGHTS, CDR2 YDEGEE, per germline. J lost 8 bases, V lost 4 bases, and 2 bases had no gene match. CDR3 size: 12 residues. The CDR3 loop reads CASSVDRGEAFF. The CDR3 nucleotides are TGTGCCAGCAGCGTGGACAGGGGGGAAGCTTTCTTT.

This chain uses TRBV18 with TRBJ2-3; D may match TRBD1 or TRBD2 (6 bases each). Germline-derived CDR1 and CDR2 are KGHSH and LQKENI. Deletions cut 0 bases from V and 2 bases from J, with 9 bases between. The CDR3 spans 15 residues. Here the CDR3 reads CASSPPGGFTDTQYF. CDR3 in DNA: TGTGCCAGCTCACCACCAGGGGGGTTCACAGATACGCAGTATTTT.

The chain employs TRBV2 and TRBJ1-1; 9 bases map to TRBD1. V was clipped by 6 bases and J by 3 bases; unmatched bases: 5. Germline lookup yields CDR1 SNHLY and CDR2 FYNNEI. The CDR3 has 14 residues. The CDR3 nucleotides read TGTGCCAGCAGGTCTCGACAGGGGGACACTGAAGCTTTCTTT. Its translation: CASRSRQGDTEAFF.

This clone came up once. The V call is TRBV18, the J call TRBJ1-1, with 7 bases matching TRBD1. The CDR3 has 15 amino acids. Germline CDR1 KGHSH, CDR2 LQKENI. The J segment lost 0 bases and the V segment lost 3 bases, leaving 4 bases of the junction unmatched. The chain's CDR3 is CASSPSGQMNTEAFF. The DNA for the CDR3 is TGTGCCAGCTCACCCTCGGGACAGATGAACACTGAAGCTTTCTTT.

The CDR3: CASSPTTSGNTIYF. Here the CDR3 DNA reads TGCGCCAGCAGCCCTACCACCTCTGGAAACACCATATATTTT. The rearrangement joins TRBV5-1 to TRBJ1-3; the D is unclear. The length of the CDR3 is 14 residues. Trimming took 4 bases from V and 0 from J, leaving 8 bases between them. Germline V gene data show CDR1 as SGHRS and CDR2 as YFSETQ.

This clone has just a few counts. The chain couples TRBV5-1 to TRBJ1-5; 10 positions match TRBD1. Germline V gives CDR1 SGHRS, CDR2 YFSETQ. The CDR3 extends over 14 amino acids. V trimming: 0 bases; J trimming: 9 bases; junction bases outside the gene matches: 3. CDR3 nucleotide sequence: TGCGCCAGCAGCTTGGGGACAGGGGGATGGCCCCAGCATTTT. Residues: CASSLGTGGWPQHF.